The 14 T cell receptor beta chains below all came from one sample that was sequenced in a study of shared clonotypes between healthy human individuals. The protocol was immunoSEQ multiplex PCR, while the TCRdb copy is restricted to in-frame clones and leaves out a portion. The sample gives millions of clones, 80% to 95% of which show up once; 0.39% is in the top ten. Sequences were obtained from naive CD4+ T cells from PBMCs. This sample's subset: CD45RA+ positively selected. These receptors were obtained from a man younger than 35 in good health. Some clones in this sample may be carry-over from other donors' samples.

The chain uses TRBV11-2 and TRBJ2-1; perhaps D is TRBD1 or TRBD2 (6 bases each). The CDR3 has 14 amino acids. The germline CDR1 and CDR2 sequences are SGHAT and FQNNGV. V lost 0 bases, J lost 8 bases, and 11 bases lay in between. CDR3 bases: TGTGCCAGCAGCTTAGACAGGGGAGGAGATGAGCAGTTCTTC. Its protein is CASSLDRGGDEQFF.

The chain links TRBV21-1 to TRBJ2-7. TRBV21-1 is annotated as a pseudogene. The CDR3 runs to 11 residues. The CDR3 is CASSNRYEQYF. The DNA for the CDR3 is TGTGCCAGCAGCAATAGGTACGAGCAGTACTTC.

This chain uses TRBV6-1 with TRBJ2-5; no reliable D call. Trimming removed 7 bases from V and 2 bases from J, with 11 bases in between. Germline CDR1 reads MNHNS; CDR2 reads SASEGT. CDR3 length equals 13 residues. The CDR3 protein is CASMKSLQETQYF. Here the CDR3 DNA reads TGTGCCAGCATGAAAAGCCTACAAGAGACCCAGTACTTC.

V usage is TRBV28 and J usage is TRBJ2-3; D remains ambiguous. The V end was cut by 6 bases, the J end by 1 base, with 5 bases between. Germline-derived CDR1 and CDR2 are MDHEN and SYDVKM. This CDR3 has 12 amino acids. The chain's CDR3 is CASRGGTDTQYF. Here the CDR3 DNA reads TGTGCCAGCAGAGGTGGCACAGATACGCAGTATTTT.

The CDR3 protein is CAISDGNRMTGVNQPQHF. As DNA, the CDR3 is TGTGCCATCAGTGACGGGAATCGAATGACAGGAGTGAATCAGCCCCAGCATTTT. The rearrangement links TRBV10-3 to TRBJ1-5, with D maybe TRBD1 (6 bases). Germline V lookup: CDR1 ENHRY, CDR2 SYGVKD. The CDR3 is made up of 18 amino acids. Trimming took off 3 bases at V and 4 bases at J, with 22 bases between the two ends.

The chain is built from TRBV5-1 and TRBJ2-5, with TRBD2 matching over 8 bases. The CDR3 runs to 15 residues. After removal of 4 bases from V and 0 bases from J, the junction contained 5 bases not matched to a gene. Germline CDR1 reads SGHRS; CDR2 reads YFSETQ. The CDR3 DNA sequence: TGCGCCAGCAGCAATAGCGGGACGTACCAAGAGACCCAGTACTTC. The encoded protein is CASSNSGTYQETQYF. The variable domain in full, completed from reference TRBV5-1 and TRBJ2-5, reads KAGVTQTPRYLIKTRGQQVTLSCSPISGHRSVSWYQQTPGQGLQFLFEYFSETQRNKGNFPGRFSGRQFSNSRSEMNVSTLELGDSALYLCASSNSGTYQETQYFGPGTRLLVL.

The chain carries TRBV7-8 and TRBJ1-1; D is ambiguous. CDR3 size: 15 residues. Trimming shortened V by 5 bases and J by 5 bases, and 18 bases separated the two germline ends. Germline V gene sequence: CDR1 SGHVS, CDR2 FQNEAQ. The CDR3 nucleotides read TGTGCCAGCAGCGCAGAGGTCGGGGTACAGACTGAAGCTTTCTTT. Protein product: CASSAEVGVQTEAFF.

The chain couples TRBV28 to TRBJ2-3, with a weak D call TRBD1 (5 bases). Trimming took 2 bases from V and 5 from J, leaving 17 bases between them. In germline, CDR1 is MDHEN, CDR2 SYDVKM. There are 16 residues in the CDR3. The CDR3 DNA follows: TGTGCCAGCAGTTTAACAGGCCAAGGTTCCGGAGATACGCAGTATTTT. Encoded protein: CASSLTGQGSGDTQYF.

V gene TRBV4-1 combines with J gene TRBJ1-1, with D possibly being TRBD1 (5 bases). Germline lookup yields CDR1 MGHRA and CDR2 YSYEKL. CDR3 size: 17 residues. The V and J ends lost 3 bases and 2 bases respectively, with 19 bases between them. CDR3 in DNA: TGCGCCAGCAGCCAGGATAGGGACGCTAGAATTAACACTGAAGCTTTCTTT. Encoded protein: CASSQDRDARINTEAFF.

This clone was counted between two and nine times. In DNA form, the CDR3 reads TGCAGCGTTCGGAACAGTTCTCAGCCCCAGCATTTT. Translated, it gives CSVRNSSQPQHF. This chain uses TRBV29-1 with TRBJ1-5; the D is unclear. This CDR3 has 12 residues. Germline loops: CDR1 SQVTM, CDR2 ANQGSEA. Trimming left V 5 bases short and J 6 bases short, with 11 bases between.

The chain links TRBV2 to TRBJ2-3; the D gene is possibly TRBD1 (5 bases). The ends were cut back, 2 bases at V and 2 bases at J, with 17 bases in the middle. In germline, CDR1 is SNHLY, CDR2 FYNNEI. CDR3 size: 17 residues. CDR3 amino acids: CASSERAQGIFTDTQYF. For the CDR3, the DNA is TGTGCCAGCAGTGAAAGGGCCCAGGGTATTTTCACAGATACGCAGTATTTT. The full variable domain, rest sourced from reference TRBV2 and TRBJ2-3, is EPEVTQTPSHQVTQMGQEVILRCVPISNHLYFYWYRQILGQKVEFLVSFYNNEISEKSEIFDDQFSVERPDGSNFTLKIRSTKLEDSAMYFCASSERAQGIFTDTQYFGPGTRLTVL.

The J gene is TRBJ2-2, the V gene TRBV19; TRBD1 agrees at 7 bases. The CDR3 has 14 residues. Germline V CDR1 and CDR2: LNHDA, SQIVND (reference sequence). With V trimmed by 6 bases and J by 5 bases, 6 bases remained unmatched. The CDR3: CASRRDSRTGELFF. In DNA, the CDR3 is TGTGCCAGTAGAAGGGACAGCCGGACCGGGGAGCTGTTTTTT.

Concerning this clone: At one end the junction does not follow the germline gene, possibly because of a read error. V gene TRBV2 combines with J gene TRBJ2-7; 7 bases are a match to TRBD1. The CDR3 spans 11 residues. Germline CDR1 SNHLY, CDR2 FYNNEI. CDR3 protein: CASSELTGPSF. The CDR3 DNA reads TGTGCCAGCAGTGAACTGACAGGGCCTTCCTTC.

This chain joins TRBV30 and TRBJ2-3, with D uncertain. The CDR3 runs 14 residues. The V gene lost 3 bases and the J gene lost 2 bases, with 12 bases spanning the gap. CDR1 and CDR2 from the germline V gene are GTSNPN and SVGIG (reference sequence). CDR3 loop: CAWSRTRVTDTQYF. The CDR3 nucleotides read TGTGCCTGGAGCAGGACCCGAGTCACAGATACGCAGTATTTT.